These 29 T cell receptor beta chains originate from one sample sequenced in a study of T cell repertoires in cytomegalovirus infection. One entry per CDR3 protein results from TCRdb running MiXCR on the reads. The sample records roughly 640,000 distinct CDR3 sequences, 20% to 25% being singletons. Sequenced sample: CD8+ T cells from PBMCs. The receptors here all came from a human donor in good health (CMV status not recorded). Some clones in this sample may be carry-over from other donors' samples.

This clonotype occurred a few times. This chain connects TRBV6-2 or TRBV6-3 to TRBJ2-2; the match to TRBD2 covers 9 bases. The CDR3 loop spans 16 amino acids. With 7 bases clipped from V and 2 bases from J, the junction kept 8 bases outside the gene matches. The germline V gene encodes CDR1 MNHEY and CDR2 SVGEGT. The CDR3 is CASTFLRGGNTGELFF. The CDR3 region has the DNA TGTGCCAGCACCTTCCTGCGGGGGGGTAACACCGGGGAGCTGTTTTTT.

This clonotype was observed a few times. The genes are TRBV7-3 and TRBJ2-4; D may be TRBD1 or TRBD2 (6 bases each). Between the trimmed V and J ends, which lost 5 bases and 3 bases, there was a span of 17 bases. Germline V gene data show CDR1 as SGHTA and CDR2 as FQGTGA. The CDR3 contains 16 residues. The CDR3 protein is CASSLEVGGGKNIQYF. CDR3 in DNA: TGTGCCAGCAGCCTAGAAGTAGGGGGAGGCAAAAACATTCAGTACTTC.

In this sample, this clonotype turned up a few times. The chain employs TRBV19 and TRBJ1-2; 9 nucleotides line up with TRBD1. The germline CDR1 and CDR2 sequences are LNHDA and SQIVND (reference sequence). With 10 bases clipped from V and 6 bases from J, the junction kept 9 bases outside the gene matches. This CDR3 spans 13 amino acids. The DNA for the CDR3 is TGTGCCATCTACCGGGACAGGGATGATGGCTACACCTTC. Its translation: CAIYRDRDDGYTF.

This clonotype showed up many times. This CDR3 is CASSRDSMNTEAFF. The CDR3 DNA reads as TGTGCCAGCAGTCGGGACAGCATGAACACTGAAGCTTTCTTT. The rearrangement uses TRBV6-2 or TRBV6-3 and TRBJ1-1; 7 bases fit TRBD1. Germline V gives CDR1 MNHEY, CDR2 SVGEGT. The length of the CDR3 is 14 residues. Trimming at V came to 5 bases and at J to 0 bases, leaving 3 bases not matched to a gene.

V and J are TRBV29-1 and TRBJ2-2, with 8 positions matching TRBD2. The V gene's germline CDR1 is SQVTM and CDR2 ANQGSEA. J lost 3 bases, V lost 3 bases, and 9 bases had no gene match. This CDR3 region has 16 residues. The CDR3 DNA reads as TGCAGCGTTGAGAAACGGGGGGGTGGGGACACCGGGGAGCTGTTTTTT. This encodes CSVEKRGGGDTGELFF.

The sample holds many counts of this clonotype. This chain connects TRBV27 to TRBJ2-1, with 9 bases fitting TRBD2. J was trimmed by 4 bases and V by 6 bases; bases with no gene match: 7. CDR3 length: 15 amino acids. Germline V gives CDR1 MNHEY, CDR2 SMNVEV (reference sequence). The CDR3 loop is CASSLRGGGYNEQFF. CDR3 DNA: TGTGCCAGCAGCCTGCGGGGGGGGGGATACAATGAGCAGTTCTTC.

This clonotype turned up a few times. The rearrangement links TRBV19 to TRBJ1-3; D gene ambiguous. The CDR3 contains 15 residues. The germline CDR1 and CDR2 sequences are LNHDA and SQIVND (reference sequence). Trimming pared 5 bases from V and 0 bases from J, leaving 11 bases between. The CDR3 is CASSETSSSGNTIYF. The CDR3 DNA sequence: TGTGCCAGTAGTGAGACATCGAGCTCTGGAAACACCATATATTTT.

This chain links TRBV29-1 with TRBJ1-1, with D unresolved. Germline V gives CDR1 SQVTM, CDR2 ANQGSEA. This CDR3 contains 13 residues. The V end was cut by 3 bases, the J end by 4 bases, with 12 bases between. The CDR3 loop reads CSVDPLLLTEAFF. DNA of the CDR3: TGCAGCGTTGACCCTCTTCTCCTCACTGAAGCTTTCTTT.

This clonotype was counted only a few times. V is TRBV19 and J is TRBJ2-2, with 7 bases aligning to TRBD1. The V and J ends lost 6 bases and 5 bases, in that order; junction bases with no gene match: 9. Germline V CDR1 and CDR2: LNHDA, SQIVND (reference sequence). This CDR3 has 15 amino acids. CDR3 bases: TGTGCCAGTAGCCTCCGAAACAGGGGAACCGGGGAGCTGTTTTTT. Translating gives CASSLRNRGTGELFF.

The chain recombines TRBV9 with TRBJ1-5; 8 bases match TRBD1. The CDR3 length is 16 residues. With V trimmed by 4 bases and J by 2 bases, 8 bases remained unmatched. Germline CDR1 reads SGDLS; CDR2 reads YYNGEE. The CDR3 DNA reads TGTGCCAGCAGCCCTCACCCGGGACAGGGCAATCAGCCCCAGCATTTT. Its translation: CASSPHPGQGNQPQHF.

This clonotype was recorded at least ten times. This sequence joins TRBV7-8 and TRBJ2-7; D unresolved. This CDR3 region has 12 residues. From germline, CDR1 is SGHVS and CDR2 FQNEAQ. Deletions cut 5 bases from V and 7 bases from J, with 12 bases between. The CDR3 DNA sequence: TGTGCCAGCAGCCACACTACTGGGGAGCAGTACGTC. Translated: CASSHTTGEQYV.

With respect to this clonotype: This clone may be a read error of a much larger clone one base away. The rearrangement uses TRBV12-3 or TRBV12-4 and TRBJ2-2; D may be TRBD1 (6 bases). CDR3 length: 15 amino acids. CDR3 protein: CANSATTGSRGELFF. CDR3 in DNA: TGTGCCAACAGTGCTACGACAGGCTCACGCGGGGAGCTGTTTTTT.

Notes on this clonotype: This may come from a read error, since a much larger clone is one base off. The CDR3 coding sequence is TGTGCCAGCAGCCAAAGGTCAGATACGCAGTATTTT. Amino acids: CASSQRSDTQYF. V usage is TRBV14 and J usage is TRBJ2-3; no reliable D call. Germline V gene data show CDR1 as SGHDN and CDR2 as FVKESK. The CDR3 is made up of 12 amino acids. The ends were cut back, 2 bases at V and 4 bases at J, with 4 bases in the middle.

The chain uses TRBV29-1 and TRBJ2-1; D call uncertain. V lost 0 bases and J lost 2, with 14 bases in between. Germline lookup yields CDR1 SQVTM and CDR2 ANQGSEA. The CDR3 has 16 residues. CDR3 in amino acids: CSVEDGRVATYNEQFF. CDR3 DNA: TGCAGCGTTGAAGATGGTAGGGTGGCGACCTACAATGAGCAGTTCTTC.

The chain carries TRBV2 and TRBJ2-1; unclear D gene. Germline CDR1 SNHLY, CDR2 FYNNEI. This CDR3 region has 15 residues. With 8 bases removed from V and 0 bases from J, the gap between germline ends came to 14 bases. Here the CDR3 DNA reads TGTGCCAGCGTCTCTTCACGTAACTCCTACAATGAGCAGTTCTTC. It codes for CASVSSRNSYNEQFF.

This clonotype was found a few times. V and J are TRBV29-1 and TRBJ2-1, with TRBD2 matching over 9 bases. There are 17 residues in the CDR3. The junction had 16 bases not matched to a gene; V was cut back by 2 bases and J by 8 bases. CDR1 is SQVTM, CDR2 ANQGSEA, per germline. The DNA for the CDR3 is TGCAGCGTTGAATTTGCCGCCGCGGGGGGGCCGGGGGATGAGCAGTTCTTC. Translation: CSVEFAAAGGPGDEQFF.

This rearrangement joins TRBV20-1 to TRBJ2-3, with unresolved D. Between the trimmed V and J ends, which lost 0 bases and 7 bases, there was a span of 5 bases. The CDR3 has 11 residues. Germline-derived CDR1 and CDR2 are DFQATT and SNEGSKA (reference sequence). The CDR3 nucleotides are TGCAGTGCTAGAGAGCATAATACGCAGTATTTT. As protein: CSAREHNTQYF.

The CDR3: CASSSYRDSPYEQYF. As DNA, the CDR3 is TGTGCCAGCAGCTCATACCGGGACAGCCCCTACGAGCAGTACTTC. The chain couples TRBV13 to TRBJ2-7, with TRBD1 identical over 7 bases. Trimming cost V 4 bases and J 2 bases; bases outside gene matches: 8. The CDR3 runs to 15 residues. The V gene's germline CDR1 is PRHDT and CDR2 FYEKMQ (reference sequence).

To note about this clonotype: Possible read error: a much larger clone is one base away. Written as DNA, the CDR3 is TGTGCCAGCAGGTGGACCGTTTCTGACACTGAAGCTTTCTTT. Its translation: CASRWTVSDTEAFF. The gene calls are TRBV6-2 or TRBV6-3 and TRBJ1-1; D remains ambiguous. V was cut by 6 bases and J by 3 bases, with 14 bases left in between. Germline values: CDR1 MNHEY, CDR2 SVGEGT. This CDR3 has 14 residues.

The chain uses TRBV19 and TRBJ1-2; maybe TRBD1 (5 bases). Germline lookup yields CDR1 LNHDA and CDR2 SQIVND (reference sequence). Trimming removed 10 bases at V and 7 bases at J, with 13 bases between. CDR3 size: 11 residues. The CDR3 bases are TGTGCCACCCTTACAGGATCTGGCTACACCTTC. Translating it yields CATLTGSGYTF. Full variable domain (missing parts from reference TRBV19 and TRBJ1-2): DGGITQSPKYLFRKEGQNVTLSCEQNLNHDAMYWYRQDPGQGLRLIYYSQIVNDFQKGDIAEGYSVSREKKESFPLTVTSAQKNPTAFYLCATLTGSGYTFGSGTRLTVV.

This clonotype was observed many times. The chain combines TRBV7-9 with TRBJ2-3; no clear D gene. This CDR3 comprises 14 residues. Trimming shortened V by 4 bases and J by 2 bases, and 10 bases separated the two germline ends. Per germline, CDR1 SEHNR and CDR2 FQNEAQ (reference sequence). The chain's CDR3 is CASSSQLDTDTQYF. The CDR3 bases are TGTGCCAGCAGCTCGCAGTTGGACACAGATACGCAGTATTTT.

This clonotype was detected only once. J is TRBJ2-4 and V is TRBV20-1; TRBD1 is a possible D gene (6 bases). CDR1 is DFQATT and CDR2 is SNEGSKA in the germline V gene (reference sequence). The CDR3 runs 15 residues. V lost 8 bases to trimming and J lost 1 base, with 18 bases between them. The CDR3 sequence: CSSVDRFGAKNIQYF. CDR3 sequence (DNA): TGCAGTTCAGTTGACAGGTTCGGTGCCAAAAACATTCAGTACTTC.

A few counts support this clonotype. The chain carries TRBV20-1 and TRBJ2-2, with D tentatively TRBD1 (7 bases). The CDR3 covers 17 residues. V was pared by 0 bases and J by 1 base, with 15 bases between. In germline, CDR1 is DFQATT, CDR2 SNEGSKA (reference sequence). CDR3 coding DNA: TGCAGTGCTAGAGATGGAGGGGGCTACCAGAACACCGGGGAGCTGTTTTTT. Protein sequence: CSARDGGGYQNTGELFF.

There are many counts of this clonotype. The chain combines TRBV7-2 with TRBJ2-1, with D uncertain. The CDR3 contains 9 residues. In germline, CDR1 is SGHTA, CDR2 FQGNSA. V gave up 1 base and J gave up 14 bases, with 3 bases separating them. CDR3 nucleotides: TGTGCCAGCAGCTTAGGGGAGTTCTTC. Translated, it gives CASSLGEFF.

There are many counts of this clonotype. As DNA, the CDR3 is TGTGCCAGCAGCTTTGACAGGGTGTGGGAGACCCAGTACTTC. Encoded protein: CASSFDRVWETQYF. The V gene is TRBV7-2, the J gene TRBJ2-5, with 7 bases identical to TRBD1. Losses at the gene ends were 3 bases for V and 5 bases for J; bases not matched to a gene: 6. The CDR3 contains 14 residues. In germline, CDR1 is SGHTA, CDR2 FQGNSA.

The table lists this clonotype with a few counts. This chain connects TRBV6-5 to TRBJ2-1; a possible D gene is TRBD2 (6 bases). The CDR3 has 16 amino acids. Germline assignment: CDR1 MNHEY and CDR2 SVGAGI. Trimming cost V 0 bases and J 5 bases, with 14 bases left between them. In DNA, the CDR3 is TGTGCCAGCAGTTACTCTGGGACTCAGGGTCACAATGAGCAGTTCTTC. Protein sequence: CASSYSGTQGHNEQFF.

The V call is TRBV7-6, the J call TRBJ1-2, with TRBD1 matching 8 bases. Germline trimming cut 5 bases from V and 8 bases from J; bases unmatched to any gene: 10. CDR1 is SGHVS and CDR2 is FNYEAQ in the germline V gene. This CDR3 contains 14 residues. CDR3 residues: CASSLQDQGAGYTF. CDR3 bases: TGTGCCAGCAGCCTTCAGGACCAGGGGGCAGGCTACACCTTC.

The chain joins TRBV28 to TRBJ2-3; D gene unclear. The germline V and J ends were trimmed by 6 bases and 0 bases, with 10 bases remaining between them. From germline, CDR1 is MDHEN and CDR2 SYDVKM. The CDR3 runs 14 residues. The CDR3 is CASRRQSSTDTQYF. The CDR3 coding sequence is TGTGCCAGCAGGCGGCAATCTAGCACAGATACGCAGTATTTT.

Comments on this clonotype: Just one base apart from a much larger clone, this may be a read error. The V and J genes are TRBV28 and TRBJ2-2, with D perhaps matching TRBD1 (6 bases). This CDR3 comprises 16 residues. Germline CDR1 is MDHEN and CDR2 is SYDVKM. The germline V and J ends were trimmed by 10 bases and 1 base, with 19 bases remaining between them. The CDR3 DNA reads TGTGCCAACAGCTTGCTTGAGGGGGTGAACACCGGGGAGCTGTTTTTT. Protein sequence: CANSLLEGVNTGELFF.